The rows below give T cell receptor beta chains drawn from one sample of a study of shared clonotypes between healthy human individuals. Method: immunoSEQ multiplex PCR; TCRdb's copy keeps in-frame clones and lacks some. The data show around 500,000 clones, 76% seen once. Sequenced input: PBMCs. These receptors came from a woman aged 35 to 49 in good health. Some clones in this sample may be carry-over from other donors' samples. Each CDR3 is given with its conserved first and last residue. The D gene is left open where the match is weak. Clone size is stated in some rows and not others, as once, few, many or a class when expanded.

>NA|NA|TRBJ1-5|TRBV6-5|15
TGTGCCAGCAGTTATTCTAGGCTCTTAGGCCAGCCCCAGCATTTT
CASSYSRLLGQPQHF
>NA|few|TRBJ1-1|TRBV11-3|12
TGTGCCAGCGTCCTCTGGGGCACTGAAGCTTTCTTT
CASVLWGTEAFF
>NA|NA|TRBJ1-5|TRBV30|13
TGTGCCTGGGGTGACAGCTTCAATCAGCCCCAGCATTTT
CAWGDSFNQPQHF
>NA|few|TRBJ2-3|TRBV5-1|14
TGCGCCAGCAGCTTGAGTACCCGGTCAGATACGCAGTATTTT
CASSLSTRSDTQYF
>TRBD2|once|TRBJ2-3|TRBV7-9|16
TGTGCCAGCAGCATATCGGTAGCGGGAGTGGTAGATACGCAGTATTTT
CASSISVAGVVDTQYF
>TRBD2|NA|TRBJ2-7|TRBV27|13
TGTGCCAGCAGTTTGGGAGGGGCGGGAGAGCAGTACTTC
CASSLGGAGEQYF
>NA|once|TRBJ1-1|TRBV29-1|12
TGCAGCGTTGAACAGGGGCACACTGAAGCTTTCTTT
CSVEQGHTEAFF
>TRBD1|few|TRBJ1-5|TRBV30|14
TGTGCCTGGAGCCCGGACAGGGGGGATCAGCCCCAGCATTTT
CAWSPDRGDQPQHF
>NA|NA|TRBJ1-2|TRBV19|15
TGTGCCAGTAGTCCCGGCCAGTACCAATCCTATGGCTACACCTTC
CASSPGQYQSYGYTF
>NA|NA|TRBJ2-5|TRBV7-3|14
TGTGCCAGCAGCTTAAATGCAGCTAAAGAGACCCAGTACTTC
CASSLNAAKETQYF
>TRBD1|NA|TRBJ1-1|TRBV10-3|14
TGTGCCATCAGTGATCCGGGACAGGGATTTGAAGCTTTCTTT
CAISDPGQGFEAFF
>NA|NA|TRBJ2-7|TRBV5-1|15
TGCGCCAGCAGCTTGGGGGTCAGGGTGTCCTACGAGCAGTACTTC
CASSLGVRVSYEQYF
>NA|NA|TRBJ2-3|TRBV7-2|14
TGTGCCAGCAGCTTAGGGGGACTCTCCCTTTCGCAGTATTTT
CASSLGGLSLSQYF
>NA|NA|TRBJ2-2|TRBV5-4|15
TGTGCCAGCAGCTGGGAAGGGGGTGGCACCGGGGAGCTGTTTTTT
CASSWEGGGTGELFF
>NA|NA|TRBJ2-7|TRBV5-6|13
TGTGCCAGCAGCTTTGACCTCTCCTACGAGCAGTACTTC
CASSFDLSYEQYF
>NA|NA|TRBJ2-6|TRBV7-9|17
TGTGCCAGCAGCTTAGGGACGGAAAACTCTGGGGCCAACGTCCTGACTTTC
CASSLGTENSGANVLTF
>TRBD1|NA|TRBJ1-4|TRBV27|20
TGTGCCAGCAGTTGCCCAAGTTGGACAGGGGGGAGGGGGACTAATGAAAAACTGTTTTTT
CASSCPSWTGGRGTNEKLFF
>NA|NA|TRBJ2-3|TRBV11-2|14
TGTGCCAGCAGCTCCCCCTCCTCCACAGATACGCAGTATTTT
CASSSPSSTDTQYF
>NA|once|TRBJ2-1|TRBV21-1|18
TGTGCCAGCAGCAAAGTCCCAAAGGGACAGGGGGCAAACAATGAGCAGTTCTTC
CASSKVPKGQGANNEQFF
>NA|NA|TRBJ1-1|TRBV27|12
TGTGCCAGCTCCTGGGGAGGCACTGAAGCTTTCTTT
CASSWGGTEAFF
>NA|few|TRBJ2-3|TRBV19|14
TGTGCCAGTAGCCGGGCCCTAAACACAGATACGCAGTATTTT
CASSRALNTDTQYF
>TRBD1|NA|TRBJ1-1|TRBV18|13
TGTGCCAGCTCCCAGGGGGGGGACACTGAAGCTTTCTTT
CASSQGGDTEAFF
>TRBD2|NA|TRBJ2-1|TRBV7-9|19
TGTGCCAGCAGCCCGCGACTAGCGGGAGGGGGGGGCTCCTACAATGAGCAGTTCTTC
CASSPRLAGGGGSYNEQFF
>NA|NA|TRBJ1-1|TRBV5-6|15
TGTGCCAGCAGCTTGCTCAGACACCCAACCCCTGAAGCTTTCTTT
CASSLLRHPTPEAFF
>NA|NA|TRBJ2-3|TRBV6-5|15
TGTGCCAGCAGTTACAGGGGTCCTAGCACAGATACGCAGTATTTT
CASSYRGPSTDTQYF
>NA|NA|TRBJ2-4|TRBV5-4|15
TGTGCCAGCAGCTTGGGCCAGGCTGTTTCGGACATTCAGTACTTC
CASSLGQAVSDIQYF
>TRBD1|once|TRBJ2-5|TRBV7-6|15
TGTGCCAGCAGCTTCGGAAGGGGGCCACAAGAGACCCAGTACTTC
CASSFGRGPQETQYF
>NA|NA|TRBJ2-7|TRBV6-6|15
TGTGCCAGCAGTCCCGCCCGGACTGGATCCTACGAGCAGTACTTC
CASSPARTGSYEQYF
>TRBD1|few|TRBJ1-3|TRBV10-3|14
TGTGCCATCAGTGGACAGGGAGGCGGAAACACCATATATTTT
CAISGQGGGNTIYF